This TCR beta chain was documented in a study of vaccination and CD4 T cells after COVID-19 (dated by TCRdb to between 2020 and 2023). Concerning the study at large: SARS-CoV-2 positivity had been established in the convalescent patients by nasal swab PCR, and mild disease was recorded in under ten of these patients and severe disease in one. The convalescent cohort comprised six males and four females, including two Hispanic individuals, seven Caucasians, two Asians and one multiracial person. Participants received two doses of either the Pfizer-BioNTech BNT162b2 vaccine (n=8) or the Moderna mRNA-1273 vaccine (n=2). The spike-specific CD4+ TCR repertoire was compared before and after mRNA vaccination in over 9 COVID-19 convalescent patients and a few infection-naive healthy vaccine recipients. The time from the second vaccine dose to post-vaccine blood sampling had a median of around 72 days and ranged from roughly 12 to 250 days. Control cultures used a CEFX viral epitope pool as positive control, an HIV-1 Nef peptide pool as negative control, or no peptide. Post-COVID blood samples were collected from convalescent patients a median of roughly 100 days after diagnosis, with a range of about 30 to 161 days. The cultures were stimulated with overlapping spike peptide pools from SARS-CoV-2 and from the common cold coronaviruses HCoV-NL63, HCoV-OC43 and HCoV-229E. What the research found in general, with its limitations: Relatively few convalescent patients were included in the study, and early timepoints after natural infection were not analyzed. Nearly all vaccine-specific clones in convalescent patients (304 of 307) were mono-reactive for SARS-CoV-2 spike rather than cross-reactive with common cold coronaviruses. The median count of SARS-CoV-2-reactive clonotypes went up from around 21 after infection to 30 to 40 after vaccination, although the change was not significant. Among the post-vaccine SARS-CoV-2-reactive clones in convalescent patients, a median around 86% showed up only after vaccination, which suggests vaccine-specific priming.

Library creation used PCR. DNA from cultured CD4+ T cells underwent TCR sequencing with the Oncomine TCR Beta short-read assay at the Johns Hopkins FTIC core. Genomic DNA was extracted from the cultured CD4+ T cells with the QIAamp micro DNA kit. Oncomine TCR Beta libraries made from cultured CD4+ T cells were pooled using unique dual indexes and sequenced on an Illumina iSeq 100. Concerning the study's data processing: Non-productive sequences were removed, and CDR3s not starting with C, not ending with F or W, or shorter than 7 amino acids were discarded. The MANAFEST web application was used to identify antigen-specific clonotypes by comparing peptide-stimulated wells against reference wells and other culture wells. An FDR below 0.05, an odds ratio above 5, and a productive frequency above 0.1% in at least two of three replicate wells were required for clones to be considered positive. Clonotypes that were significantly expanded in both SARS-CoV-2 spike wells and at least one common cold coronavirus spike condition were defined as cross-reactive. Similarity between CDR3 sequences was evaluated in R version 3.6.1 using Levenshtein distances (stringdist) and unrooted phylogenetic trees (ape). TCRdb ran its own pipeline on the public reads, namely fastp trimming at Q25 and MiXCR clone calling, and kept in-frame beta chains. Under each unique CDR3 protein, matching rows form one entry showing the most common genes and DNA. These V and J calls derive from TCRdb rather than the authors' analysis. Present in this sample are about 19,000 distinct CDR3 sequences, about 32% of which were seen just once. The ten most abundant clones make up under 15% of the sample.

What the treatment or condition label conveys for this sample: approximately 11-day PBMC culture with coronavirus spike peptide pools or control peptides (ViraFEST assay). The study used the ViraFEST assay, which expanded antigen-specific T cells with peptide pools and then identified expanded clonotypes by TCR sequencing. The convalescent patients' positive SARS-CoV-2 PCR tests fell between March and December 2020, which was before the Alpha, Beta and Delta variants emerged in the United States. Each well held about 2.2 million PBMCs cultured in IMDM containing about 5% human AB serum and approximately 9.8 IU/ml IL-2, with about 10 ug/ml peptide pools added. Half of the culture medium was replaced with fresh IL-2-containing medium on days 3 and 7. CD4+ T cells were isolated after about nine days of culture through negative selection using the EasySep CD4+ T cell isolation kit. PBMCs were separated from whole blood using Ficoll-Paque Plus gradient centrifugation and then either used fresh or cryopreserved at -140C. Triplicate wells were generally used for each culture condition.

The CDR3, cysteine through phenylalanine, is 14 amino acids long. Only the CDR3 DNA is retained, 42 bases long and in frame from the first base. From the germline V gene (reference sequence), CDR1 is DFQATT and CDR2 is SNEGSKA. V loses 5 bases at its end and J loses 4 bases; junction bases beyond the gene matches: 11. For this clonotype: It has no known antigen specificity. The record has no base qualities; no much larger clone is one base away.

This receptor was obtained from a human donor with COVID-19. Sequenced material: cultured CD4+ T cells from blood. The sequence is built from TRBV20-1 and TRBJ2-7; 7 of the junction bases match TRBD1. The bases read TGCAGTGCTTCCGACAGGGCTCGAGGGTACGAGCAGTACTTC. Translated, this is CSASDRARGYEQYF.